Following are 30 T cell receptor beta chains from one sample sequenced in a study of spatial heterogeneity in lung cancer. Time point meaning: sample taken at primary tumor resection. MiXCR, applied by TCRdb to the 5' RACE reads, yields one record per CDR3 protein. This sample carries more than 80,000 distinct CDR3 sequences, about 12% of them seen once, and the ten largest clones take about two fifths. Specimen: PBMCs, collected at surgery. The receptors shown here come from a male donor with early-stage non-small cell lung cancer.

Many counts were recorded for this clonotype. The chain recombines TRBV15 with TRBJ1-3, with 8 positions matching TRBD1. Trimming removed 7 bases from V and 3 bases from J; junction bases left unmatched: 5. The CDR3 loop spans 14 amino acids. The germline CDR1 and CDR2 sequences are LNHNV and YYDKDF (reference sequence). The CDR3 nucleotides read TGTGCCACCATCTGCAGGGGGCTTGGAAACACCATATATTTT. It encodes CATICRGLGNTIYF.

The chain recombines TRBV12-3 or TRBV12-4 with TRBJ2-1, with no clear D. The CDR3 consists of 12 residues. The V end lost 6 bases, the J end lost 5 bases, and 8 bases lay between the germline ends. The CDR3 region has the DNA TGTGCCAGCAGCAGGCTCAACAATGAGCAGTTCTTC. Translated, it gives CASSRLNNEQFF.

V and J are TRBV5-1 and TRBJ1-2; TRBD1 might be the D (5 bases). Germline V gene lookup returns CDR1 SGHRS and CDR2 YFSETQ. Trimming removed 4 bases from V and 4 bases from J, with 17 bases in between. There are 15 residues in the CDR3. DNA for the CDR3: TGCGCCAGCAGCCCCTCCGGATCCGACAGCTATGGCTACACCTTC. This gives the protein CASSPSGSDSYGYTF. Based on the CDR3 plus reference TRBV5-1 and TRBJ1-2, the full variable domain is KAGVTQTPRYLIKTRGQQVTLSCSPISGHRSVSWYQQTPGQGLQFLFEYFSETQRNKGNFPGRFSGRQFSNSRSEMNVSTLELGDSALYLCASSPSGSDSYGYTFGSGTRLTVV.

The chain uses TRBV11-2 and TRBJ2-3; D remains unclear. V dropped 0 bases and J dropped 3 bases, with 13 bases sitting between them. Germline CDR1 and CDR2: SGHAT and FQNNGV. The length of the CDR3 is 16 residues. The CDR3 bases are TGTGCCAGCAGCTTAGATGGGTGTGTCGGGACAGATACGCAGTATTTT. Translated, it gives CASSLDGCVGTDTQYF.

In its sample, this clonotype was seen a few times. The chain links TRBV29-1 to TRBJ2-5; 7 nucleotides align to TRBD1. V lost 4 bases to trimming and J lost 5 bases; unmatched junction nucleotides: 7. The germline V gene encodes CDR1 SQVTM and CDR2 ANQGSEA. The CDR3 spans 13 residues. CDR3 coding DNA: TGCAGCGTTGCAACAGGGGCGCGGGAGACCCAGTACTTC. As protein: CSVATGARETQYF.

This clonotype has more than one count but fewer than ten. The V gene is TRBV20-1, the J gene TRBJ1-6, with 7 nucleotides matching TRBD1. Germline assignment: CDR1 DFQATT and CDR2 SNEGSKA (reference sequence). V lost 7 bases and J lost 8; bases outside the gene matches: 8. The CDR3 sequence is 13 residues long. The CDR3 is CSGQGGRDSPLHF. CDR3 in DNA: TGCAGTGGACAGGGAGGAAGAGATTCACCCCTCCACTTT.

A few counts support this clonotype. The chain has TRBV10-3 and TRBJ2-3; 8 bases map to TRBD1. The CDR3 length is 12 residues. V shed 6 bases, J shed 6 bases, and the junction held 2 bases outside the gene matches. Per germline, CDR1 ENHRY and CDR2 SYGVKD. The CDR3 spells CAIRDREDTQYF. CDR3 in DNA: TGTGCCATCAGGGACAGGGAGGATACGCAGTATTTT.

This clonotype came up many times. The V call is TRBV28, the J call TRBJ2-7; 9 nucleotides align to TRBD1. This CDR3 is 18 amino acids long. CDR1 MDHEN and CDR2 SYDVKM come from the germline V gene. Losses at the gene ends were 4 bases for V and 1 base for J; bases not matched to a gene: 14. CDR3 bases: TGTGCCAGCAGTTACCAACTACGGGACAGGGCTAATTCCTACGAGCAGTACTTC. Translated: CASSYQLRDRANSYEQYF.

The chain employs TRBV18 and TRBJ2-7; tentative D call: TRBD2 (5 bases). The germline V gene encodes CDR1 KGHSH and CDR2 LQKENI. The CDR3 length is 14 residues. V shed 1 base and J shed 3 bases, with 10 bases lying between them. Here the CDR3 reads CASSPRAGNYEQYF. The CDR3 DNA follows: TGTGCCAGCTCACCACGCGCGGGCAACTACGAGCAGTACTTC.

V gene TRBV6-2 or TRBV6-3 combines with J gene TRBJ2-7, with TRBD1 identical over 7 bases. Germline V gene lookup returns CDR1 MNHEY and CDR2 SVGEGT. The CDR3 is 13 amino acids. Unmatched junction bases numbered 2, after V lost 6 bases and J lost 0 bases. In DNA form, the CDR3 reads TGTGCCAGCAGGGGACAGCTCTCCTACGAGCAGTACTTC. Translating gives CASRGQLSYEQYF.

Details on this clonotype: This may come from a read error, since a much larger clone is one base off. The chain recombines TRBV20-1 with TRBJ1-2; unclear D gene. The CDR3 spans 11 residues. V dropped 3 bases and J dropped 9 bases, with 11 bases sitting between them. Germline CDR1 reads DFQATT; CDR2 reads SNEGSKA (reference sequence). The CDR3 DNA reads TGCAGTGCTAGTGCCTCCCGTAGCTACACCTTC. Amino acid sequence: CSASASRSYTF.

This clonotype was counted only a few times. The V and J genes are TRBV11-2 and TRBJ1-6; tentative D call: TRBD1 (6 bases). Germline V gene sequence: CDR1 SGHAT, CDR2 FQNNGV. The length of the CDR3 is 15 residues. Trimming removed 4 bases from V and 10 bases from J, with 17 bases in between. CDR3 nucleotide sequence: TGTGCCAGCAGCTCAAGTAGGGGAAGGGGGTCACCCCTCCACTTT. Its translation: CASSSSRGRGSPLHF. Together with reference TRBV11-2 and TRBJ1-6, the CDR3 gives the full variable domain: EAGVAQSPRYKIIEKRQSVAFWCNPISGHATLYWYQQILGQGPKLLIQFQNNGVVDDSQLPKDRFSAERLKGVDSTLKIQPAKLEDSAVYLCASSSSRGRGSPLHFGNGTRLTVT.

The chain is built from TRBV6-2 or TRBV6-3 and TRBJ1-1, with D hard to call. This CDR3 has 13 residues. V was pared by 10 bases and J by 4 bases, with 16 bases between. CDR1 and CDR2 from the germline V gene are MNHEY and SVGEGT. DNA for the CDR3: TGTGCCACCCATGACGGGATGAGCACTGAAGCTTTCTTT. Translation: CATHDGMSTEAFF.

CDR3 DNA sequence: TGTGCCAGCAGCATAAACTCTGGGGCCAACGTCCTGACTTTC. Translation gives CASSINSGANVLTF. The chain has TRBV7-3 and TRBJ2-6; D remains unclear. Trimming pared 5 bases from V and 0 bases from J, leaving 5 bases between. The CDR3 spans 14 residues. CDR1 is SGHTA, CDR2 FQGTGA, per germline.

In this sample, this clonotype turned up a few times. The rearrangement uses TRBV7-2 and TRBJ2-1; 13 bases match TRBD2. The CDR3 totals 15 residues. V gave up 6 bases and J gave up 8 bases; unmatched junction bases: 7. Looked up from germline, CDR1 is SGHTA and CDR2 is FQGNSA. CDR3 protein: CASRPLAGGQDEQFF. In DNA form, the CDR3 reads TGTGCCAGCAGGCCACTAGCGGGGGGGCAGGATGAGCAGTTCTTC.

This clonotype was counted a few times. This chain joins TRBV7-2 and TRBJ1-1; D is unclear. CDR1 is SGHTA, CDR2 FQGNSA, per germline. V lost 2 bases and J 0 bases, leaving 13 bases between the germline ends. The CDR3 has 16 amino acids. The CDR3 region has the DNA TGTGCCAGCAGCTTATTGGCCAGGCCCCTGAACACTGAAGCTTTCTTT. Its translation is CASSLLARPLNTEAFF.

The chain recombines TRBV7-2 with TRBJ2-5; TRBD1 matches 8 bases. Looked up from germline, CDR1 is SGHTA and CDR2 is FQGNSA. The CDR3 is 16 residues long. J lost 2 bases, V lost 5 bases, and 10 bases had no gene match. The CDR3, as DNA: TGTGCCAGCAGCACAGGGGGTTCCAGCGTACAAGAGACCCAGTACTTC. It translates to CASSTGGSSVQETQYF.

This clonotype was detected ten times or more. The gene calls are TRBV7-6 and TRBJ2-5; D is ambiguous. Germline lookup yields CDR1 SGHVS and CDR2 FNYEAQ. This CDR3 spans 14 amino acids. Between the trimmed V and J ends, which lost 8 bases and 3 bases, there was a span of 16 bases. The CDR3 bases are TGTGCCAGCGGGAAGAACGGCCCGAAAGAGACCCAGTACTTC. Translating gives CASGKNGPKETQYF.

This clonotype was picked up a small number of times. In DNA, the CDR3 is TGTGCCAGCAAACTCCAGACAGGGGTGAATTCACCCCTCCACTTT. Translated: CASKLQTGVNSPLHF. This chain uses TRBV6-5 with TRBJ1-6; 8 bases match TRBD1. The CDR3 loop spans 15 amino acids. V was pared by 7 bases and J by 7 bases, with 9 bases of the junction left unmatched. Per the germline V gene, CDR1 is MNHEY and CDR2 is SVGAGI.

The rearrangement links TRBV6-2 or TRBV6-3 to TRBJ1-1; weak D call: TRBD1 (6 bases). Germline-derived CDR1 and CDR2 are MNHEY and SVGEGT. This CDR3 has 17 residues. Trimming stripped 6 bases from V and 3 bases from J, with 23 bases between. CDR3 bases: TGTGCCAGCAGGATCCCGGGGGACACGGTAAAAGACACTGAAGCTTTCTTT. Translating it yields CASRIPGDTVKDTEAFF.

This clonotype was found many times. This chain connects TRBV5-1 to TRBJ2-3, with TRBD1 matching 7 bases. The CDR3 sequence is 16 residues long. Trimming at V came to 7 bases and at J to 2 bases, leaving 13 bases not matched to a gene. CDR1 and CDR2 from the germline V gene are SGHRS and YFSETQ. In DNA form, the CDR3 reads TGCGCCAGCGGAGAACGGTCAGGGGGTGTCACAGATACGCAGTATTTT. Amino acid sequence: CASGERSGGVTDTQYF.

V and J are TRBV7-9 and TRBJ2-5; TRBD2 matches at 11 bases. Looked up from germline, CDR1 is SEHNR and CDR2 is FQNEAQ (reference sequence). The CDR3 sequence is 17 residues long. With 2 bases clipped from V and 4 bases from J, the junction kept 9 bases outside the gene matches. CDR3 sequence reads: CASSLFRSGGAGETQYF. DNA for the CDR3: TGTGCCAGCAGCTTATTTCGTAGCGGGGGGGCCGGAGAGACCCAGTACTTC. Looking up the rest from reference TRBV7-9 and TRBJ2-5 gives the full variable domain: DTGVSQNPRHKITKRGQNVTFRCDPISEHNRLYWYRQTLGQGPEFLTYFQNEAQLEKSRLLSDRFSAERPKGSFSTLEIQRTEQGDSAMYLCASSLFRSGGAGETQYFGPGTRLLVL.

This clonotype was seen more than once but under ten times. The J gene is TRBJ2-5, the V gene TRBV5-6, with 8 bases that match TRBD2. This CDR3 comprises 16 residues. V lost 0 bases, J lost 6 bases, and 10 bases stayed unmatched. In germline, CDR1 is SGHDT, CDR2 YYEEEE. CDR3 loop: CASSLDGRASSKTQYF. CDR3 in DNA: TGTGCCAGCAGCTTGGACGGGAGGGCCTCCTCGAAGACCCAGTACTTC.

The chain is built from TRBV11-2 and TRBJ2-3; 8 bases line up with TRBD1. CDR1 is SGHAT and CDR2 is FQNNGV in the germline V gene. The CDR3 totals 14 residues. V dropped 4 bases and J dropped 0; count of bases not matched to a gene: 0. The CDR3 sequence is CASSWDRSTDTQYF. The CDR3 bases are TGTGCCAGCAGCTGGGACAGGAGCACAGATACGCAGTATTTT.

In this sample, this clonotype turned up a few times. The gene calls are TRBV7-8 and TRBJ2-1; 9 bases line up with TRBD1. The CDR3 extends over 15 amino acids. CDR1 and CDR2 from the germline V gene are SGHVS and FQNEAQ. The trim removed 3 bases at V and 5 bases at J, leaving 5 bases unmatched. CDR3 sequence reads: CASSFTGQGHNEQFF. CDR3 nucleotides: TGTGCCAGCAGCTTTACGGGACAGGGTCACAATGAGCAGTTCTTC.

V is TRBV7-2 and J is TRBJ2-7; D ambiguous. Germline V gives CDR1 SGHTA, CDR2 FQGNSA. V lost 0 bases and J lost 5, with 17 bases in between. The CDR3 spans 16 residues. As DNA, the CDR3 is TGTGCCAGCAGCTTAGCGAGGTGGGCAGCGCAGAACGAGCAGTACTTC. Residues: CASSLARWAAQNEQYF.

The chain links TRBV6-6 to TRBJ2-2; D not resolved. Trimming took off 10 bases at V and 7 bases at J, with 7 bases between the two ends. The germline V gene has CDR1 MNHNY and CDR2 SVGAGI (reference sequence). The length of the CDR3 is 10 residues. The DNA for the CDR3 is TGTGCCACCGCTCGCGGGGAGCTGTTTTTT. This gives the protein CATARGELFF.

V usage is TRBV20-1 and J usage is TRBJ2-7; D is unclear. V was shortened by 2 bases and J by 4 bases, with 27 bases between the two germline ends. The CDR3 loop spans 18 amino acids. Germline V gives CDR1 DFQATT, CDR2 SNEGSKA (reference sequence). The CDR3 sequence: CSARTWGRRSLTIYEQYF. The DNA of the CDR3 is TGCAGTGCTAGAACATGGGGTAGAAGATCCCTTACCATTTACGAGCAGTACTTC.

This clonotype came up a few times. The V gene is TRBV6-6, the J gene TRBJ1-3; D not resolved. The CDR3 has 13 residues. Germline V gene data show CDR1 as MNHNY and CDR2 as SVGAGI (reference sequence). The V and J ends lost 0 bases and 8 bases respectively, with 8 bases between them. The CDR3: CASSYSTEDTIYF. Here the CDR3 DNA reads TGTGCCAGCAGTTACTCGACTGAGGACACCATATATTTT.

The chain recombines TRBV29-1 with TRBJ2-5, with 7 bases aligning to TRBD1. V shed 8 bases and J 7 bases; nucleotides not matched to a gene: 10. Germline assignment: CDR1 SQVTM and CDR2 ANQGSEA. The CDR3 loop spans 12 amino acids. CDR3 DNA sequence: TGCAGCTTTGGACAGGTGGCGGGGACCCAGTACTTC. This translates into CSFGQVAGTQYF.